These T cell receptor beta chains were read from a single sample in a study of blood T cell repertoires in COVID-19. Sequenced by immunoSEQ multiplex PCR; TCRdb stores in-frame clones only, minus some. The data show some 520,000 clones, approximately 89% seen once. Sequenced sample: peripheral blood. All receptors come from a man between 18 and 29 years old with COVID-19, enrolled during active disease. CDR3s include the opening cysteine and the closing phenylalanine or tryptophan. Each record gives: J gene, V gene, clone size, D gene, CDR3 DNA, CDR3 protein. A D gene is named only where the DNA matches it firmly. Clone size is given for some rows only: seen once, a few or many times, or a class if the clone is expanded.

TRBJ1-5 | TRBV12-3/TRBV12-4 | . | . | TGTGCCAGCAGCCCTACAGGGACGCAGCCCCAGCATTTT | CASSPTGTQPQHF
TRBJ1-4 | TRBV5-1 | few | . | TGCGCCAGCAGCTTGGAAGGGGCTAATGAAAAACTGTTTTTT | CASSLEGANEKLFF
TRBJ2-3 | TRBV4-2 | once | . | TGTGCCAGCAGCCAAGCCGACAGTCTCACAGATACGCAGTATTTT | CASSQADSLTDTQYF
TRBJ2-2 | TRBV5-1 | . | . | TGCGCCAGCAGCCCTCGCGGGACAGTTTTCGCGAACACCGGGGAGCTGTTTTTT | CASSPRGTVFANTGELFF
TRBJ1-6 | TRBV14 | . | . | TGTGCCAGCAGCCAAGTCAACAGGCCCCGTGGGGATTCACCCCTCCACTTT | CASSQVNRPRGDSPLHF
TRBJ2-7 | TRBV19 | . | TRBD1 | TGTGCCAGTAGCCTCGGGACAGGTCCTTACGAGCAGTACTTC | CASSLGTGPYEQYF
TRBJ2-1 | TRBV30 | . | . | TGTGCCTGTACTAGCAAGTTATACAATGAGCAGTTCTTC | CACTSKLYNEQFF
TRBJ2-1 | TRBV6-5 | . | TRBD2 | TGTGCCAGCAGCTCCGGGACTAGCGGGATGGATGAGCAGTTCTTC | CASSSGTSGMDEQFF
TRBJ2-5 | TRBV2 | . | TRBD2 | TGTGCCAGCAGTGAGGGACTAGCGGGAGTGGGTGAAGAGACCCAGTACTTC | CASSEGLAGVGEETQYF
TRBJ2-1 | TRBV25-1 | . | TRBD2 | TGTGCCAGCAGTGTGACTAGCGGGGGGAGGAAGAACTACAATGAGCAGTTCTTC | CASSVTSGGRKNYNEQFF
TRBJ2-3 | TRBV5-1 | . | . | TGCGCCAGCAGCTTAGGGGTTCCTGGTTTCGACACAGATACGCAGTATTTT | CASSLGVPGFDTDTQYF
TRBJ1-6 | TRBV19 | . | TRBD1 | TGTGCCAGTAGTATACAGGGGGCGGATTCACCCCTCCACTTT | CASSIQGADSPLHF
TRBJ2-1 | TRBV6-5 | . | . | TGTGCCAGCAGTTCCTCGGCGGGATGGAAAGGGAATGAGCAGTTCTTC | CASSSSAGWKGNEQFF
TRBJ1-5 | TRBV28 | once | . | TGTGCCAGCAGTCTTCCCCGGGCAGGGACTGGTCAGCCCCAGCATTTT | CASSLPRAGTGQPQHF
TRBJ2-5 | TRBV11-3 | . | . | TGTGCCAGCAGCTTGTACAGCCAAGAGACCCAGTACTTC | CASSLYSQETQYF
TRBJ2-1 | TRBV19 | . | TRBD2 | TGTGCCAGTAGTCAACGCGGGGCGGGAGTTAATGAGCAGTTCTTC | CASSQRGAGVNEQFF
TRBJ1-1 | TRBV2 | . | . | TGTGCCAGTACTAAGGACAGCGGGAACACTGAAGCTTTCTTT | CASTKDSGNTEAFF
TRBJ2-1 | TRBV7-9 | . | . | TGTGCCAGCAGTTTGGGCCACAATGAGCAGTTCTTC | CASSLGHNEQFF
TRBJ2-1 | TRBV15 | . | . | TGTGCCACCAGCAGAGTAGACAGCTACAATGAGCAGTTCTTC | CATSRVDSYNEQFF
TRBJ2-3 | TRBV7-9 | . | . | TGTGCCACCATCACTCCGGCAGATACGCAGTATTTT | CATITPADTQYF
TRBJ1-5 | TRBV7-2 | . | . | TGTGCCAGCAGTCTCACAAGGGAGGTAAATCAGCCCCAGCATTTT | CASSLTREVNQPQHF
TRBJ1-4 | TRBV9 | . | . | TGTGCCAGCAGCGTAGCTACCCGCAGGGCAACTAATGAAAAACTGTTTTTT | CASSVATRRATNEKLFF
TRBJ2-2 | TRBV27 | . | . | TGTGCCAGCAGTCAGGACAGGAGGGACCGGGGGGAGCTGTTTTTT | CASSQDRRDRGELFF
TRBJ2-7 | TRBV4-1 | . | . | TGCGCCAGCAGCCAGGCAGTTTCCTACGAGCAGTACTTC | CASSQAVSYEQYF
TRBJ2-7 | TRBV6-1 | few | . | TGTGCCAGCAGTGAAGCTCGGGATTTCTACGAGCAGTACTTC | CASSEARDFYEQYF
TRBJ2-7 | TRBV12-3/TRBV12-4 | once | TRBD1 | TGTGCCAGCAGTTTTCAGGGGGCCTACGAGCAGTACTTC | CASSFQGAYEQYF
TRBJ2-5 | TRBV11-3 | . | . | TGTGCCAGCAGCGTAGGGATGGTGGACTTATTGGAGACCCAGTACTTC | CASSVGMVDLLETQYF
TRBJ2-4 | TRBV19 | . | . | TGTGCCAGTAGTACCGGACACCTAGCCAAAAACATTCAGTACTTC | CASSTGHLAKNIQYF
TRBJ1-5 | TRBV19 | . | . | TGTGCCAGTAGTATACAGGGTATCGGGCAGCCCCAGCATTTT | CASSIQGIGQPQHF
TRBJ2-2 | TRBV5-1 | . | . | TGCGCCAGCAGACCCGGGACATCCGACTTGGGAGGGGAGCTGTTTTTT | CASRPGTSDLGGELFF
TRBJ2-2 | TRBV24-1 | . | TRBD2 | TGTGCCACCAGTGATTTCCAGACGCGGGGGACCAACACCGGGGAGCTGTTTTTT | CATSDFQTRGTNTGELFF
TRBJ1-5 | TRBV28 | . | . | TGTGCCAGCAGTGCTCAGACCCCCCCGGGGGCCCAGCATTTT | CASSAQTPPGAQHF
TRBJ2-7 | TRBV20-1 | . | TRBD1 | TGCAGTGCTCGTGACAGGGGGTATAGCGAGCAGTACTTC | CSARDRGYSEQYF
TRBJ2-1 | TRBV2 | . | . | TGTGCCAGCAGTGAAGCAGACTACCATGAGCAGTTCTTC | CASSEADYHEQFF
TRBJ2-7 | TRBV3-1/TRBV3-2 | . | TRBD2 | TGTGCCAGCAGTCCGAGGGAGGGGAGGGCCACGGAAGAGCAGTACTTC | CASSPREGRATEEQYF